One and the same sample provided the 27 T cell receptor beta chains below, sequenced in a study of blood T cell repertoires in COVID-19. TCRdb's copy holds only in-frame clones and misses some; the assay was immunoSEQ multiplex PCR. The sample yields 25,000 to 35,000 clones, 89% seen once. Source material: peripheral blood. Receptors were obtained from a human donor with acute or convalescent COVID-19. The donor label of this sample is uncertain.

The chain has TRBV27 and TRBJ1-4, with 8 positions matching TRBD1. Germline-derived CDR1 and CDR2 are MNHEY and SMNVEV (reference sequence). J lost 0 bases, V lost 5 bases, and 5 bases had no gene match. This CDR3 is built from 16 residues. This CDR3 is CASSRTGQATNEKLFF. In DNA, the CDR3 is TGTGCCAGCAGTCGGACAGGGCAAGCAACTAATGAAAAACTGTTTTTT.

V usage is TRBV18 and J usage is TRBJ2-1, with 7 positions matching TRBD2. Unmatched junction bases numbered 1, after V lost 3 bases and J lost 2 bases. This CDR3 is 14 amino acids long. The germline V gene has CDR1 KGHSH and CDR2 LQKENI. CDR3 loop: CASSPGTTYNEQFF. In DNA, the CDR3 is TGTGCCAGCTCACCGGGGACTACCTACAATGAGCAGTTCTTC.

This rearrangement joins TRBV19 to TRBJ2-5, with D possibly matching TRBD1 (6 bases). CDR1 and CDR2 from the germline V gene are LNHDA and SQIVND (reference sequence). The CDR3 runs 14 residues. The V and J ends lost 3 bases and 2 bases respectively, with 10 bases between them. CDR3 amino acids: CASSIGQRQETQYF. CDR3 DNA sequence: TGTGCCAGTAGTATCGGACAGAGACAAGAGACCCAGTACTTC. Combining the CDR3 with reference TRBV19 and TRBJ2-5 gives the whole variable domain DGGITQSPKYLFRKEGQNVTLSCEQNLNHDAMYWYRQDPGQGLRLIYYSQIVNDFQKGDIAEGYSVSREKKESFPLTVTSAQKNPTAFYLCASSIGQRQETQYFGPGTRLLVL.

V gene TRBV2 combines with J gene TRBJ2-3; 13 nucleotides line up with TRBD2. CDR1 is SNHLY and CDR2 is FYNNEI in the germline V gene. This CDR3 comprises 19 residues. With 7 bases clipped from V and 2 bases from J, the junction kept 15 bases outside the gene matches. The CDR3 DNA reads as TGTGCCAGCAAGGGGGCAGTTGGGACTAGCGGGGAATACACAGATACGCAGTATTTT. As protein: CASKGAVGTSGEYTDTQYF.

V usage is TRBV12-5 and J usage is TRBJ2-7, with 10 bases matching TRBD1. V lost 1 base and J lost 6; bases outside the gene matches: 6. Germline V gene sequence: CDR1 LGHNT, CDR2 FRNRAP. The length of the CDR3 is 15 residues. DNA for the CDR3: TGTGCTAGTGGTTTGGGGACAGGGGGGCAAGGCGAGCAGTACGTC. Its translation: CASGLGTGGQGEQYV.

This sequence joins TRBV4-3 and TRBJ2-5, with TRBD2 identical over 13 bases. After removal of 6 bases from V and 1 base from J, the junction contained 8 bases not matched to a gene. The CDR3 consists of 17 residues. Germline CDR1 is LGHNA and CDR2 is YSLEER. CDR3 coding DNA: TGCGCCAGCAGTCCGACGGGACTAGCGGGACCCCAAGAGACCCAGTACTTC. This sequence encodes CASSPTGLAGPQETQYF.

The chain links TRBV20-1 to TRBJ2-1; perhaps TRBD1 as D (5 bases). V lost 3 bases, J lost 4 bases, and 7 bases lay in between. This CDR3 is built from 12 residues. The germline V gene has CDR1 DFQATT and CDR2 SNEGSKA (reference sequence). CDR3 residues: CSASDSYNEQFF. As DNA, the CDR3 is TGCAGTGCTAGTGACAGTTACAATGAGCAGTTCTTC.

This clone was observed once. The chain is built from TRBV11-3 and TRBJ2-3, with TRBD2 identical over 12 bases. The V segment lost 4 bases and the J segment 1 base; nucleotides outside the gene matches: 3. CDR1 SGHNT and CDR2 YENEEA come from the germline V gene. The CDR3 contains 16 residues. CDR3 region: CASSSRTSGGTDTQYF. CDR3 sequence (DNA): TGTGCCAGCAGCTCCAGGACTAGCGGGGGCACAGATACGCAGTATTTT.

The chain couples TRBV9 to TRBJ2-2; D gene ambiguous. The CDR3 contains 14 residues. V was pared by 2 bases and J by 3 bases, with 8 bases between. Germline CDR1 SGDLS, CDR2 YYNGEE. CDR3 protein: CASSVFPDTGELFF. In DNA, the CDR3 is TGTGCCAGCAGCGTCTTCCCGGACACCGGGGAGCTGTTTTTT.

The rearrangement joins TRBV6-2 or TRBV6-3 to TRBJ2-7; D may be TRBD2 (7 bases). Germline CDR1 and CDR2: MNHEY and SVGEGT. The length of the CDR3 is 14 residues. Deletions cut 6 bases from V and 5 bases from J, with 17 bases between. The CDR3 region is CASSTQGGAHEQYF. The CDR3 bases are TGTGCCAGCAGCACACAAGGGGGGGCCCACGAGCAGTACTTC.

The CDR3 sequence is CASSPAGRGHMNTEAFF. The CDR3 bases are TGTGCCAGCAGCCCCGCCGGTAGAGGCCATATGAACACTGAAGCTTTCTTT. V gene TRBV5-5 combines with J gene TRBJ1-1; D call uncertain. Deletions cut 4 bases from V and 0 bases from J, with 19 bases between. This CDR3 has 17 amino acids. Germline CDR1 reads SGHKS; CDR2 reads YYEKEE (reference sequence).

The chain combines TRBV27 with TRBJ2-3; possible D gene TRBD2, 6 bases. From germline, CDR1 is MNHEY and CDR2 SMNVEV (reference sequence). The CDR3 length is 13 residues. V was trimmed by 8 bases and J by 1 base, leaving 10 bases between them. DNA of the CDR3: TGTGCCAGCCGCGGAGGGGGCACAGATACGCAGTATTTT. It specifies CASRGGGTDTQYF.

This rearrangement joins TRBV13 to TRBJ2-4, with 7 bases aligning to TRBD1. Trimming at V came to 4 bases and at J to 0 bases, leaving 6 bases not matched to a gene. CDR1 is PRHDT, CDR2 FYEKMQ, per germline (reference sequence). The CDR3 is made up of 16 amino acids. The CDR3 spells CASSSRTGRAKNIQYF. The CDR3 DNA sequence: TGTGCCAGCAGCTCCCGGACAGGACGAGCCAAAAACATTCAGTACTTC.

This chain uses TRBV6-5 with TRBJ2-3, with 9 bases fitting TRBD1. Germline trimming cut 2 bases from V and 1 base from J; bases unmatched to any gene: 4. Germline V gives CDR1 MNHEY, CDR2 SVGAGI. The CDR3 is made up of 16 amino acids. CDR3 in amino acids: CASSYGTGQGTDTQYF. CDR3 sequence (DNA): TGTGCCAGCAGTTACGGGACAGGGCAAGGCACAGATACGCAGTATTTT.

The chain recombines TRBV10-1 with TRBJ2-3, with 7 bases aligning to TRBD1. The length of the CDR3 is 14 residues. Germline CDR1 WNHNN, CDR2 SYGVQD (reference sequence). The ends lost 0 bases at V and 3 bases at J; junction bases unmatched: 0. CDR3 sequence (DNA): TGCGCCAGCAGTGAGTCGACAGGGACAGATACGCAGTATTTT. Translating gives CASSESTGTDTQYF.

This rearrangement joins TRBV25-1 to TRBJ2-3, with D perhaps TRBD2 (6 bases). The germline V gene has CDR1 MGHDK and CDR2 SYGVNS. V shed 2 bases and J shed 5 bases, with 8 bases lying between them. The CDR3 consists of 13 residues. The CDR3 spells CASSEGGKDTQYF. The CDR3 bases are TGTGCCAGCAGTGAAGGGGGGAAAGATACGCAGTATTTT.

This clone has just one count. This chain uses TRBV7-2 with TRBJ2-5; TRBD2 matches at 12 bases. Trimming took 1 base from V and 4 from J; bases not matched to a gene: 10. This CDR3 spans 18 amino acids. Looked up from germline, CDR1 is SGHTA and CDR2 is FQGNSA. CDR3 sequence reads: CASSLGVASGGAGETQYF. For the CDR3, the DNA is TGTGCCAGCAGCTTAGGAGTGGCTAGCGGGGGGGCCGGAGAGACCCAGTACTTC.

The CDR3 region has the DNA TGTGCCAGCAGTTACTCGAAGATGGGCAACACCATATATTTT. This codes for CASSYSKMGNTIYF. The chain carries TRBV6-6 and TRBJ1-3; D not certain. The V and J ends lost 0 bases and 7 bases respectively, with 10 bases between them. There are 14 residues in the CDR3. Germline V lookup: CDR1 MNHNY, CDR2 SVGAGI (reference sequence).

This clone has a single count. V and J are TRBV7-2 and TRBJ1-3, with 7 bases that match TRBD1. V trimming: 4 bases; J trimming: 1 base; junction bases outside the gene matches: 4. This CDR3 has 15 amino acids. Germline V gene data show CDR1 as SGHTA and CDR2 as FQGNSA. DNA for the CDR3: TGTGCCAGCAGCTGGGACAGTGCGTCTGGAAACACCATATATTTT. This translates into CASSWDSASGNTIYF.

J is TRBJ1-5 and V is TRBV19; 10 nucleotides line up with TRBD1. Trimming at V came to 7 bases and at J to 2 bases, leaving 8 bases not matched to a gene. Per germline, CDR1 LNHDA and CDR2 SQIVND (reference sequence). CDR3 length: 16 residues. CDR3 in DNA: TGTGCCAGTAAGGATGGGGACAGGGGAGGCAATCAGCCCCAGCATTTT. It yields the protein CASKDGDRGGNQPQHF.

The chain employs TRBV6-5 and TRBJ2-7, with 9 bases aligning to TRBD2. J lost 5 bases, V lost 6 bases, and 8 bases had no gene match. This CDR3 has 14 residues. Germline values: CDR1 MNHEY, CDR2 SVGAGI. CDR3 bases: TGTGCCAGCAGCCTGGGCGGGAGGGCCAACGAGCAGTACTTC. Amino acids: CASSLGGRANEQYF.

CDR3 DNA: TGCGCCAGCAGCACGGGACTAGCGGGAGTCACCGGGGAGCTGTTTTTT. It is translated as CASSTGLAGVTGELFF. This sequence joins TRBV5-1 and TRBJ2-2, with 14 bases identical to TRBD2. After removal of 4 bases from V and 4 bases from J, the junction contained 3 bases not matched to a gene. CDR1 and CDR2 (germline): SGHRS, YFSETQ. This CDR3 comprises 16 residues.

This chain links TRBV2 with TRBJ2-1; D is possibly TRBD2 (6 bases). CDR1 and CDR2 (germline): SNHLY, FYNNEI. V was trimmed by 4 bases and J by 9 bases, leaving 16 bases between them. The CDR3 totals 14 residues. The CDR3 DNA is TGTGCCAGCAGTGCCTACGTGACTAGTCGTGAGCAGTTCTTC. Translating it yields CASSAYVTSREQFF.

Written as DNA, the CDR3 is TGTGCCAGCAGCTTAGAGGAGGGGCAGGGGGCTTTTAATTCACCCCTCCACTTT. It encodes CASSLEEGQGAFNSPLHF. The gene calls are TRBV11-3 and TRBJ1-6, with 8 bases fitting TRBD1. The J segment lost 6 bases and the V segment lost 0 bases, leaving 10 bases of the junction unmatched. The CDR3 totals 18 residues. Germline V gene data show CDR1 as SGHNT and CDR2 as YENEEA.

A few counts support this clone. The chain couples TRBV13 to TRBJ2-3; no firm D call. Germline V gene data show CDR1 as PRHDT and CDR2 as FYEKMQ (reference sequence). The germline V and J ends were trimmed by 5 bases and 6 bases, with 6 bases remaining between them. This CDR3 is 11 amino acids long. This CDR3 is CASSVSDTQYF. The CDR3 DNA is TGTGCCAGCAGCGTCTCTGATACGCAGTATTTT.

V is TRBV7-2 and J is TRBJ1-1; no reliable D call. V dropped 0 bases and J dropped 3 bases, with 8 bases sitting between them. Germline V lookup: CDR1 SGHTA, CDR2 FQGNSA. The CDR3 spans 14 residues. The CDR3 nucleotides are TGTGCCAGCAGCTTAGCGAGGGCCGACACTGAAGCTTTCTTT. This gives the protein CASSLARADTEAFF.

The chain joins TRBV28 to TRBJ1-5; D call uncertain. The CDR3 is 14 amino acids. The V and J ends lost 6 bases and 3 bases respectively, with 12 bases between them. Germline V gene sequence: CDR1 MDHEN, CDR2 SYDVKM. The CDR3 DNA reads TGTGCCAGCAGGCCCCCCGGGGACAATCAGCCCCAGCATTTT. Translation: CASRPPGDNQPQHF.